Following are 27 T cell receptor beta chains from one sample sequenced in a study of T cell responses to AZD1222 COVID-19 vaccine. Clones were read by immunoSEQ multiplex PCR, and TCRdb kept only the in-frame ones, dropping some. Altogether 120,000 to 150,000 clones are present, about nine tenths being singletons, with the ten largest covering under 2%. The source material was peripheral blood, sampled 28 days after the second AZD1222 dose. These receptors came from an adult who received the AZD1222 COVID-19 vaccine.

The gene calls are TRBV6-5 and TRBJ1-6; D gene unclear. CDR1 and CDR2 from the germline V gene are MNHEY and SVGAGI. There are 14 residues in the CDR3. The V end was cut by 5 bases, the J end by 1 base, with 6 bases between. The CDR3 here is CASSRGSYNSPLHF. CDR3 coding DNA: TGTGCCAGCAGTCGGGGATCCTATAATTCACCCCTCCACTTT.

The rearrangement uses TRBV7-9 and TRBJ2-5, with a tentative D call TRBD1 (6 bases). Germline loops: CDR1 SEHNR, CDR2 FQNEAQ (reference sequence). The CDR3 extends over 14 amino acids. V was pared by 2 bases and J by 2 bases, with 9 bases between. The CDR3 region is CASSLPDRQETQYF. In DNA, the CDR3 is TGTGCCAGCAGCTTACCTGACAGGCAAGAGACCCAGTACTTC.

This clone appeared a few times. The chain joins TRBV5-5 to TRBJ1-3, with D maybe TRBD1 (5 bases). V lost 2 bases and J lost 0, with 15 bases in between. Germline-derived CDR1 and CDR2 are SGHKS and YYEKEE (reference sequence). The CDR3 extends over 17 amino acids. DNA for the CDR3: TGTGCCAGCAGCTTTGGTGGGGGTTCGAGCTCTGGAAACACCATATATTTT. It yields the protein CASSFGGGSSSGNTIYF.

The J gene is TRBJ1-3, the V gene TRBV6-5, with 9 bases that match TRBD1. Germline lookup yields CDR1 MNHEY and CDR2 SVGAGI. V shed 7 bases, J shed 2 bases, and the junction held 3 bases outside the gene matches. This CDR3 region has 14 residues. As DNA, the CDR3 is TGTGCCAGCACTCGGACAGGGGCTGGAAACACCATATATTTT. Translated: CASTRTGAGNTIYF.

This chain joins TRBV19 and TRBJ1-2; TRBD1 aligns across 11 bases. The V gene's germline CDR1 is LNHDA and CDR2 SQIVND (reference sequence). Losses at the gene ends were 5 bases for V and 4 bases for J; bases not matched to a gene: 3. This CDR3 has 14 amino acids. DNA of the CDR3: TGTGCCAGTAGTCCAGGACAGGGGGCCTATGGCTACACCTTC. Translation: CASSPGQGAYGYTF.

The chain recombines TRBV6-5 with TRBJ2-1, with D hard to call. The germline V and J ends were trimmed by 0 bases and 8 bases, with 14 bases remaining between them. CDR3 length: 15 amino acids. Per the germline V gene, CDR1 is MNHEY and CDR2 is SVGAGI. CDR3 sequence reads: CASSYSSNYLDEQFF. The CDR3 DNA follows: TGTGCCAGCAGTTACTCGAGTAACTATTTGGATGAGCAGTTCTTC.

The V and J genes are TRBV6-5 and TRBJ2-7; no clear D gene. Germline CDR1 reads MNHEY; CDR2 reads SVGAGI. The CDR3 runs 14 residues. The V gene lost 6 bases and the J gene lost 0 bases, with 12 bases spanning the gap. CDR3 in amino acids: CASRSRTGSYEQYF. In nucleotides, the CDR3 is TGTGCCAGCAGGTCACGGACGGGCTCCTACGAGCAGTACTTC.

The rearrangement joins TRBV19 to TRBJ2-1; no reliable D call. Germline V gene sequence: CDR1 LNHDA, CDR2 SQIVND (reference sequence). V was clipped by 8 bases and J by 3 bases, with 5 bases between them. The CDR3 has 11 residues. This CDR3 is CASHNYNEQFF. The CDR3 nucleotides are TGTGCCAGTCACAACTACAATGAGCAGTTCTTC.

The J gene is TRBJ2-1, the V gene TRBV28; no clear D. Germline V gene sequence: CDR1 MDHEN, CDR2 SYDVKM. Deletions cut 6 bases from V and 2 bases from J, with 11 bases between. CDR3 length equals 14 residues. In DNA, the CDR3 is TGTGCCAGCAGGGCCCAGACCGCCTACAATGAGCAGTTCTTC. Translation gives CASRAQTAYNEQFF.

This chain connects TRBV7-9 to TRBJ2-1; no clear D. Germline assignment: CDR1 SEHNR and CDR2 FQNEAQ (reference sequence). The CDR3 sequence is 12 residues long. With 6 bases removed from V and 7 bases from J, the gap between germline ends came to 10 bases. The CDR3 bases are TGTGCCAGCAGATCAACTGGGAATGAGCAGTTCTTC. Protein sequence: CASRSTGNEQFF.

The CDR3, as DNA: TGCGCCAGCACAGACTATGATGAGCAGTTCTTC. Translating it yields CASTDYDEQFF. The rearrangement uses TRBV5-1 and TRBJ2-1; perhaps TRBD2 as D (5 bases). CDR1 and CDR2 from the germline V gene are SGHRS and YFSETQ. The CDR3 consists of 11 residues. Deletions cut 6 bases from V and 8 bases from J, with 9 bases between.

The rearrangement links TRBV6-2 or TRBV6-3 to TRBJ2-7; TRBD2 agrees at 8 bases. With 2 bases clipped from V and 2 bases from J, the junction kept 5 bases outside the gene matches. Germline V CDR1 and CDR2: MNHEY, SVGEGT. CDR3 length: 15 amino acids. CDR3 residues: CASSYLLAAAYEQYF. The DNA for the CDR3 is TGTGCCAGCAGTTACCTACTAGCGGCGGCCTACGAGCAGTACTTC.

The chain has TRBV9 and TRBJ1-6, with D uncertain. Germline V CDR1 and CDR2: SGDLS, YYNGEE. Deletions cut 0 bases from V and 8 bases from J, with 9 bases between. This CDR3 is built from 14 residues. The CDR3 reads CASSVGTEDSPLHF. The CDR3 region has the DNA TGTGCCAGCAGCGTAGGGACCGAGGATTCACCCCTCCACTTT.

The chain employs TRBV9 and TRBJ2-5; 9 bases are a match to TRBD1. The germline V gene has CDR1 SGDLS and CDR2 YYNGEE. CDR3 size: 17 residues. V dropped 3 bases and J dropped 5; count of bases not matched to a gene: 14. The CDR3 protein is CASSAHILTGGSETQYF. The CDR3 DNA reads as TGTGCCAGCAGCGCCCATATACTCACAGGGGGCTCGGAGACCCAGTACTTC.

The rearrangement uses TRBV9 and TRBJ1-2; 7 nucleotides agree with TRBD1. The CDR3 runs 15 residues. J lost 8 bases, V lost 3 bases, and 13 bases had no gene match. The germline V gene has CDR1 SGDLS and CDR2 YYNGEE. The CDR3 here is CASSGGDSQGGGYTF. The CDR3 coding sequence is TGTGCCAGCAGCGGAGGGGACAGCCAGGGCGGCGGCTACACCTTC. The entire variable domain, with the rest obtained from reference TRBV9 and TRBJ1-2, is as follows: DSGVTQTPKHLITATGQRVTLRCSPRSGDLSVYWYQQSLDQGLQFLIQYYNGEERAKGNILERFSAQQFPDLHSELNLSSLELGDSALYFCASSGGDSQGGGYTFGSGTRLTVV.

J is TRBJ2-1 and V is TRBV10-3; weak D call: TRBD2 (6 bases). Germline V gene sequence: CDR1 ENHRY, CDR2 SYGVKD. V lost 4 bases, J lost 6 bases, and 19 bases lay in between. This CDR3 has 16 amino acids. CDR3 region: CAISASVGGVGNEQFF. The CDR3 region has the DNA TGTGCCATCAGTGCCTCCGTGGGAGGTGTAGGCAATGAGCAGTTCTTC.

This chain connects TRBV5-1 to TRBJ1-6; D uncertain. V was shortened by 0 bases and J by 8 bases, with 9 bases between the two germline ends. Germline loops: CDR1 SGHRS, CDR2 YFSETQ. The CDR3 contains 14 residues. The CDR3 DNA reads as TGCGCCAGCAGCTTGGCCGGGTTGGATTCACCCCTCCACTTT. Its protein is CASSLAGLDSPLHF.

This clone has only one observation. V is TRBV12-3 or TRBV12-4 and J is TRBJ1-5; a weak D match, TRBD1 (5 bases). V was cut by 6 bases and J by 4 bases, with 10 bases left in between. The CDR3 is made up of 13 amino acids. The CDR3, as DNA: TGTGCCAGCAGCGCCCGGGGGAATCAGCCCCAGCATTTT. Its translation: CASSARGNQPQHF.

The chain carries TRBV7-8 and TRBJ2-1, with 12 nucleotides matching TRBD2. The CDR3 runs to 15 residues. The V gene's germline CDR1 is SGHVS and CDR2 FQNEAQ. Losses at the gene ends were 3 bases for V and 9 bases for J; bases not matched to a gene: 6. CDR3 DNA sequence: TGTGCCAGCAGCTTCTGGCTAGCGGGAGGGGTTGAGCAGTTCTTC. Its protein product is CASSFWLAGGVEQFF.

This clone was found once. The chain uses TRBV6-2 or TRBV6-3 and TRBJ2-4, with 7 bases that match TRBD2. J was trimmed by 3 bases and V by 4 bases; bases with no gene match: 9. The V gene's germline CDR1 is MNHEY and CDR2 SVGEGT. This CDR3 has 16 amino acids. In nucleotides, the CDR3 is TGTGCCAGCAGTTGGGGGGGACCTCTAGGCAAAAACATTCAGTACTTC. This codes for CASSWGGPLGKNIQYF.

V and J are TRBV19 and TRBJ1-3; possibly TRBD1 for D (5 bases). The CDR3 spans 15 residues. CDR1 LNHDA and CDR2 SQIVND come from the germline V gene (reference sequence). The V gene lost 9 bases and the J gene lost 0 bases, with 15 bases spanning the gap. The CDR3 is CARINRSNSGNTIYF. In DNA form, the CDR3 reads TGTGCCAGGATTAACAGGTCCAACTCTGGAAACACCATATATTTT. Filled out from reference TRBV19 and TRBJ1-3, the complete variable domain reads DGGITQSPKYLFRKEGQNVTLSCEQNLNHDAMYWYRQDPGQGLRLIYYSQIVNDFQKGDIAEGYSVSREKKESFPLTVTSAQKNPTAFYLCARINRSNSGNTIYFGEGSWLTVV.

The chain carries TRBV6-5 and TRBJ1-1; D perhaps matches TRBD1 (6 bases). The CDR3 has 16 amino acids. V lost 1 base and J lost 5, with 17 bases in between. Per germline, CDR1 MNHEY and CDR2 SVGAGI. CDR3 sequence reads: CASSYYGGGKSTEAFF. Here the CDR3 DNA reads TGTGCCAGCAGTTACTACGGGGGCGGTAAGAGTACTGAAGCTTTCTTT.

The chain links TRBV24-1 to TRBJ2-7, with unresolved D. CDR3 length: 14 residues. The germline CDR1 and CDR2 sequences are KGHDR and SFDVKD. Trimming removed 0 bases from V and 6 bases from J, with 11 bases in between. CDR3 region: CATSDLGRPLEQYF. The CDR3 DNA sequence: TGTGCCACCAGTGATTTGGGACGGCCTCTCGAGCAGTACTTC.

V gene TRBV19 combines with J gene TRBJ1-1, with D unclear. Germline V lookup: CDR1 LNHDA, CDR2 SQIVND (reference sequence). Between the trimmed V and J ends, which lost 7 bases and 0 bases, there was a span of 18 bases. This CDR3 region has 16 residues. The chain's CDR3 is CASKHRSWQLNTEAFF. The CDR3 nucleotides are TGTGCCAGTAAACATCGAAGTTGGCAGCTGAACACTGAAGCTTTCTTT.

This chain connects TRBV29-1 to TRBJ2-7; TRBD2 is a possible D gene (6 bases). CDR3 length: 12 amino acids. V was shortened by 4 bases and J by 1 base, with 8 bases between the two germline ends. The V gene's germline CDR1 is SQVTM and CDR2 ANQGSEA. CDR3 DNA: TGCAGCGTTGTGCGGGATTCCTACGAGCAGTACTTC. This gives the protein CSVVRDSYEQYF.

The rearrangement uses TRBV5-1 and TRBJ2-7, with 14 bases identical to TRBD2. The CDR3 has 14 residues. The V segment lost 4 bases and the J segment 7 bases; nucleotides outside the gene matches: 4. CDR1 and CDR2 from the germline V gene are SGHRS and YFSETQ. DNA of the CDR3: TGCGCCAGCAGCGGGGGACTAGCGGGAGTTGAGCAGTACTTC. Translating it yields CASSGGLAGVEQYF.

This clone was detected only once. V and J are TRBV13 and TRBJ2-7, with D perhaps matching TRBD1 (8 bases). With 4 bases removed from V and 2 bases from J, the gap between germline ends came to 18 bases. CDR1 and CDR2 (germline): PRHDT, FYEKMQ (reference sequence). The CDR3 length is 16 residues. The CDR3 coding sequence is TGTGCCAGCAGCTCGTTAACAGGGGGAGGGGCCTACGAGCAGTACTTC. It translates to CASSSLTGGGAYEQYF.